The next 31 T cell receptor beta chains were all read from a single sample in a study of blood T cell repertoires in COVID-19. Profiled with immunoSEQ multiplex PCR; TCRdb holds only in-frame clones, not every one. The profile shows fewer than 300,000 clones, about 91% of them singletons. Sequencing was performed on PBMCs or T cells enriched from blood (not recorded which). The receptors were sampled from a woman in her thirties or forties with acute COVID-19.

V gene TRBV10-3 combines with J gene TRBJ2-7; 10 bases map to TRBD1. V trimming: 3 bases; J trimming: 3 bases; junction bases outside the gene matches: 11. Per germline, CDR1 ENHRY and CDR2 SYGVKD. CDR3 size: 17 residues. In nucleotides, the CDR3 is TGTGCCATCAGTGAACCAAACTTAGGGGACAGGGGCTACGAGCAGTACTTC. This codes for CAISEPNLGDRGYEQYF.

The chain has TRBV5-4 and TRBJ2-7; 9 bases agree with TRBD1. Germline lookup yields CDR1 SGHNT and CDR2 YYREEE (reference sequence). J lost 2 bases, V lost 4 bases, and 10 bases had no gene match. The CDR3 has 16 amino acids. The chain's CDR3 is CASSTKGQGPAYEQYF. In DNA form, the CDR3 reads TGTGCCAGCAGCACAAAGGGACAGGGTCCAGCCTACGAGCAGTACTTC.

This clone was observed a handful of times. The chain combines TRBV4-2 with TRBJ2-2, with 7 bases fitting TRBD2. The CDR3 length is 15 residues. V was clipped by 8 bases and J by 0 bases; unmatched bases: 6. Looked up from germline, CDR1 is LGHNA and CDR2 is YNFKEQ. Here the CDR3 DNA reads TGTGCCAGCTTTCGCGGGGGAACGAACACCGGGGAGCTGTTTTTT. Translated: CASFRGGTNTGELFF.

The chain carries TRBV10-2 and TRBJ1-1; D perhaps matches TRBD1 (5 bases). The germline V and J ends were trimmed by 4 bases and 7 bases, with 10 bases remaining between them. Germline loops: CDR1 WSHSY, CDR2 SAAADI. This CDR3 has 12 amino acids. CDR3 in DNA: TGCGCCAGCAGTGCTCAGGGCGGTGAAGCTTTCTTT. This gives the protein CASSAQGGEAFF.

This chain connects TRBV28 to TRBJ2-7; 8 nucleotides line up with TRBD1. The CDR3 sequence is 13 residues long. Germline CDR1 and CDR2: MDHEN and SYDVKM. The V and J ends lost 4 bases and 2 bases, in that order; junction bases with no gene match: 1. DNA for the CDR3: TGTGCCAGCAGTTGGACAGGGCCCTACGAGCAGTACTTC. It translates to CASSWTGPYEQYF.

The rearrangement uses TRBV19 and TRBJ1-6, with 8 bases that match TRBD1. There are 15 residues in the CDR3. The V gene end was trimmed by 7 bases and the J gene end by 8 bases; junction bases not matched to a gene: 10. Germline CDR1 LNHDA, CDR2 SQIVND (reference sequence). The CDR3 reads CASTERTGFDSPLHF. The CDR3 DNA follows: TGTGCCAGTACCGAGAGGACAGGGTTCGATTCACCCCTCCACTTT.

This clone was counted between two and nine times. V gene TRBV6-1 combines with J gene TRBJ2-7, with 7 bases identical to TRBD1. The CDR3 is made up of 13 amino acids. Germline trimming cut 3 bases from V and 3 bases from J; bases unmatched to any gene: 2. Germline lookup yields CDR1 MNHNS and CDR2 SASEGT. The CDR3 reads CASSETGYYEQYF. DNA for the CDR3: TGTGCCAGCAGTGAGACAGGGTACTACGAGCAGTACTTC.

V gene TRBV11-2 combines with J gene TRBJ2-5; D is perhaps TRBD1 (6 bases). Germline CDR1 SGHAT, CDR2 FQNNGV. Trimming shortened V by 5 bases and J by 4 bases, and 11 bases separated the two germline ends. There are 13 residues in the CDR3. The CDR3 nucleotides read TGTGCCAGCAGCCTATCAGGGGTAGAGACCCAGTACTTC. It codes for CASSLSGVETQYF.

This chain links TRBV14 with TRBJ1-1; D possibly corresponds to TRBD1 (6 bases). V gave up 4 bases and J gave up 0 bases, with 12 bases separating them. The CDR3 runs 15 residues. Germline assignment: CDR1 SGHDN and CDR2 FVKESK. The CDR3 loop reads CASSPPGTMNTEAFF. The CDR3 DNA reads TGTGCCAGCAGCCCACCCGGGACAATGAACACTGAAGCTTTCTTT.

The chain is built from TRBV5-5 and TRBJ1-6, with D perhaps matching TRBD1 (6 bases). This CDR3 is built from 14 residues. Between the trimmed V and J ends, which lost 5 bases and 10 bases, there was a span of 16 bases. The V gene's germline CDR1 is SGHKS and CDR2 YYEKEE (reference sequence). The CDR3 bases are TGTGCCAGCAGTCCCGACAGGTCTAGCTCACCCCTCCACTTT. It translates to CASSPDRSSSPLHF.

The chain is built from TRBV7-9 and TRBJ1-1; D remains ambiguous. Germline V gene sequence: CDR1 SEHNR, CDR2 FQNEAQ (reference sequence). The V gene lost 5 bases and the J gene lost 1 base, with 11 bases spanning the gap. CDR3 length: 14 amino acids. The CDR3 bases are TGTGCCAGCAGCCGAGATCACTCGAACACTGAAGCTTTCTTT. Translation: CASSRDHSNTEAFF.

This clone was counted a few times. The V call is TRBV7-2, the J call TRBJ2-1; 7 bases map to TRBD1. Unmatched junction bases numbered 9, after V lost 5 bases and J lost 2 bases. The CDR3 has 16 amino acids. The germline V gene encodes CDR1 SGHTA and CDR2 FQGNSA. The CDR3 here is CASSPPGQVAYNEQFF. The CDR3 nucleotides read TGTGCCAGCAGCCCCCCTGGACAGGTTGCCTACAATGAGCAGTTCTTC.

The chain joins TRBV7-9 to TRBJ2-1; 12 nucleotides align to TRBD2. This CDR3 spans 16 amino acids. Losses at the gene ends were 2 bases for V and 6 bases for J; bases not matched to a gene: 5. Germline CDR1 SEHNR, CDR2 FQNEAQ (reference sequence). The CDR3 here is CASSLLAGGQGNEQFF. DNA of the CDR3: TGTGCCAGCAGCTTACTAGCGGGAGGGCAGGGCAATGAGCAGTTCTTC. Combining the CDR3 with reference TRBV7-9 and TRBJ2-1 gives the whole variable domain DTGVSQNPRHKITKRGQNVTFRCDPISEHNRLYWYRQTLGQGPEFLTYFQNEAQLEKSRLLSDRFSAERPKGSFSTLEIQRTEQGDSAMYLCASSLLAGGQGNEQFFGPGTRLTVL.

The chain is built from TRBV23-1 and TRBJ2-7, with 8 bases that match TRBD1. TRBV23-1 is flagged as an ORF with uncertain function. The V gene end was trimmed by 5 bases and the J gene end by 4 bases; junction bases not matched to a gene: 7. The CDR3 runs to 14 residues. In DNA, the CDR3 is TGCGCCAGCAGTTGGTCGAGACAGGGGTACGAGCAGTACTTC. It translates to CASSWSRQGYEQYF.

V is TRBV27 and J is TRBJ1-5, with D perhaps matching TRBD1 (5 bases). V was clipped by 3 bases and J by 5 bases, with 17 bases between them. In germline, CDR1 is MNHEY, CDR2 SMNVEV (reference sequence). CDR3 length: 16 amino acids. CDR3: CASSFRGLLPDQPQHF. The CDR3 DNA reads as TGTGCCAGCAGTTTCCGGGGACTGTTGCCCGATCAGCCCCAGCATTTT.

The chain employs TRBV28 and TRBJ1-4, with D possibly matching TRBD1 (6 bases). This CDR3 spans 15 amino acids. V lost 4 bases to trimming and J lost 7 bases, with 16 bases between them. Germline CDR1 MDHEN, CDR2 SYDVKM. In DNA form, the CDR3 reads TGTGCCAGCAGTTATGACAGGCCCTCTACTGAAAAACTGTTTTTT. Translation gives CASSYDRPSTEKLFF.

The rearrangement links TRBV6-5 to TRBJ2-5; the match to TRBD1 covers 7 bases. V shed 6 bases, J shed 5 bases, and the junction held 6 bases outside the gene matches. Germline lookup yields CDR1 MNHEY and CDR2 SVGAGI. The CDR3 is made up of 13 amino acids. CDR3 in DNA: TGTGCCAGCAGGCAGGGGGTTCACGAGACCCAGTACTTC. Encoded protein: CASRQGVHETQYF.

The J gene is TRBJ2-1, the V gene TRBV30, with D unclear. This CDR3 spans 15 amino acids. V was pared by 1 base and J by 0 bases, with 10 bases between. Germline CDR1 reads GTSNPN; CDR2 reads SVGIG (reference sequence). CDR3 DNA: TGTGCCTGGAGTGGCGGAGCGAGCTCCTACAATGAGCAGTTCTTC. Translation: CAWSGGASSYNEQFF.

This chain links TRBV11-3 with TRBJ1-4; possibly TRBD1 for D (6 bases). The V end lost 3 bases, the J end lost 0 bases, and 8 bases lay between the germline ends. CDR1 and CDR2 (germline): SGHNT, YENEEA. The CDR3 spans 15 residues. CDR3 in DNA: TGTGCCAGCAGCTTCTGGACAGCAACTAATGAAAAACTGTTTTTT. Protein product: CASSFWTATNEKLFF.

This chain joins TRBV15 and TRBJ1-5, with D perhaps TRBD1 (5 bases). The CDR3 sequence is 15 residues long. V dropped 5 bases and J dropped 7 bases, with 18 bases sitting between them. Germline values: CDR1 LNHNV, CDR2 YYDKDF (reference sequence). DNA of the CDR3: TGTGCCACCAGCCGCAACAGGAGGGGTGAACAGCCCCAGCATTTT. Residues: CATSRNRRGEQPQHF. The variable domain in full, with the rest retrieved from reference TRBV15 and TRBJ1-5, is DAMVIQNPRYQVTQFGKPVTLSCSQTLNHNVMYWYQQKSSQAPKLLFHYYDKDFNNEADTPDNFQSRRPNTSFCFLDIRSPGLGDTAMYLCATSRNRRGEQPQHFGDGTRLSIL.

The table lists this clone with a count of one. The rearrangement uses TRBV4-2 and TRBJ2-5; D gene unclear. Germline V CDR1 and CDR2: LGHNA, YNFKEQ. V was shortened by 0 bases and J by 5 bases, with 13 bases between the two germline ends. This CDR3 is 15 amino acids long. The CDR3 loop is CASSQDPLIRETQYF. The CDR3 coding sequence is TGTGCCAGCAGCCAAGATCCACTGATTCGGGAGACCCAGTACTTC.

The sample holds one count of this clone. Other DNA sequences in the sample encode the same CDR3. The rearrangement uses TRBV19 and TRBJ2-5; 8 bases are a match to TRBD1. From germline, CDR1 is LNHDA and CDR2 SQIVND (reference sequence). The CDR3 loop spans 14 amino acids. Unmatched junction bases numbered 8, after V lost 6 bases and J lost 5 bases. In nucleotides, the CDR3 is TGTGCCAGTAGCCTCGGACAGGGTGTGGAGACCCAGTACTTC. Protein: CASSLGQGVETQYF.

The chain employs TRBV19 and TRBJ1-2; D is unclear. Germline CDR1 reads LNHDA; CDR2 reads SQIVND (reference sequence). The CDR3 spans 14 residues. V shed 0 bases and J shed 0 bases, with 5 bases lying between them. Here the CDR3 DNA reads TGTGCCAGTAGTATAGAACAAACTAACTATGGCTACACCTTC. It encodes CASSIEQTNYGYTF. The variable domain in full, completed from reference TRBV19 and TRBJ1-2, reads DGGITQSPKYLFRKEGQNVTLSCEQNLNHDAMYWYRQDPGQGLRLIYYSQIVNDFQKGDIAEGYSVSREKKESFPLTVTSAQKNPTAFYLCASSIEQTNYGYTFGSGTRLTVV.

In its sample, this clone was seen once. This rearrangement joins TRBV6-2 or TRBV6-3 to TRBJ2-1; possibly TRBD2 for D (6 bases). The CDR3 sequence is 15 residues long. V was clipped by 4 bases and J by 0 bases, with 10 bases between them. Germline V gives CDR1 MNHEY, CDR2 SVGEGT. CDR3 residues: CASSLAGSSYNEQFF. Here the CDR3 DNA reads TGTGCCAGCAGTTTGGCGGGGAGCTCCTACAATGAGCAGTTCTTC.

Only one count was recorded for this clone. The CDR3 region has the DNA TGTGCCAGCAGCTTAGCGACAGGGGACAAACTGTTTTTT. Its translation is CASSLATGDKLFF. The chain combines TRBV7-9 with TRBJ1-4, with 8 bases that match TRBD1. CDR3 length: 13 residues. Per germline, CDR1 SEHNR and CDR2 FQNEAQ (reference sequence). Trimming at V came to 0 bases and at J to 11 bases, leaving 2 bases not matched to a gene.

The CDR3 nucleotides are TGTGCCAGCAAACCCCAGAGGGTAGCCAACACTGAAGCTTTCTTT. Amino acid sequence: CASKPQRVANTEAFF. This chain uses TRBV27 with TRBJ1-1; D remains ambiguous. This CDR3 contains 15 residues. Trimming pared 7 bases from V and 2 bases from J, leaving 17 bases between. Germline V lookup: CDR1 MNHEY, CDR2 SMNVEV (reference sequence).

V usage is TRBV5-6 and J usage is TRBJ1-6; 7 bases fit TRBD1. The CDR3 is 17 amino acids. Germline CDR1 is SGHDT and CDR2 is YYEEEE. J gave up 3 bases and V 0 bases, and 6 bases lay outside the gene matches. The CDR3 DNA reads TGTGCCAGCAGCTTGGCTCTTCGGGACAGCTATAATTCACCCCTCCACTTT. Translation: CASSLALRDSYNSPLHF.

This clone was found a few times. The chain joins TRBV5-4 to TRBJ2-1; perhaps TRBD2 as D (5 bases). V was trimmed by 5 bases and J by 0 bases, leaving 12 bases between them. The CDR3 extends over 15 amino acids. CDR1 and CDR2 from the germline V gene are SGHNT and YYREEE (reference sequence). This CDR3 is CASSLVASSYNEQFF. As DNA, the CDR3 is TGTGCCAGCAGTCTGGTAGCGAGCTCCTACAATGAGCAGTTCTTC.

This clone was observed a single time. Other DNA sequences of this sample code for an identical CDR3. The chain has TRBV2 and TRBJ1-5; the D is unclear. CDR3 size: 14 residues. Trimming took off 7 bases at V and 0 bases at J, with 10 bases between the two ends. Germline V lookup: CDR1 SNHLY, CDR2 FYNNEI. CDR3 loop: CASNPGDSNQPQHF. CDR3 nucleotide sequence: TGTGCCAGCAATCCGGGAGATAGCAATCAGCCCCAGCATTTT.

The chain links TRBV7-3 to TRBJ1-6; TRBD1 agrees at 7 bases. V dropped 5 bases and J dropped 7; count of bases not matched to a gene: 5. Germline V lookup: CDR1 SGHTA, CDR2 FQGTGA. The CDR3 spans 14 residues. The CDR3 loop is CASSQTGDNSPLHF. CDR3 coding DNA: TGTGCCAGCAGCCAAACAGGGGACAATTCACCCCTCCACTTT.

This sequence joins TRBV28 and TRBJ2-7; no firm D call. CDR1 and CDR2 (germline): MDHEN, SYDVKM. The CDR3 sequence is 16 residues long. V gave up 3 bases and J gave up 3 bases, with 18 bases separating them. CDR3 in DNA: TGTGCCAGCAGTTTCCTCGAGACGACACTCGGCTACGAGCAGTACTTC. Protein product: CASSFLETTLGYEQYF.